Detailed here is one T cell receptor beta chain. Antigen specificity is unknown. This may be a read error, as it is one base from a much larger clone. This is likely a read error, given that the CDR3 carries no conserved phenylalanine or tryptophan at its end. After constant-region reverse-primer amplification, full-length variable regions underwent semi-nested PCR with Nested Universal Primer A. One entry per CDR3 protein, called by TCRdb with MiXCR from the 5' RACE reads. The data hold some 57,000 distinct CDR3 sequences, with about 15% observed a single time. Study-level findings and limits: Tumor memory CD4+ T cell TCR gene usage clustered with blood and lymph node memory CD4+ cells and lymph node naive CD4+ cells. Tumor Tregs overlapped most with tumor, then blood, naive CD4+ cells.

Naive CD4+ T cells were purified with Tregs depleted by CD25. Trimming left V 4 bases short and J 5 bases short, with 17 bases between. The CDR3 is made up of 15 amino acids. Looked up from germline, CDR1 is SEHNR and CDR2 is FQNEAQ (reference sequence). Sequences were obtained from naive CD4+ T cells sorted from blood. As to subset: naive CD4+ T cells, CD4+CD45RA+CD25-. This TCR came from a female donor with breast cancer. This chain uses TRBV7-9 with TRBJ1-2, with a possible D match to TRBD1 (6 bases). The CDR3 region is CASSSQRAGDYGYTS. The CDR3 DNA sequence: TGTGCCAGCAGCTCGCAGAGGGCAGGGGATTATGGCTACACCTCC.